The rows below give T cell receptor beta chains drawn from one sample of a study of shared clonotypes between healthy human individuals. The method was immunoSEQ multiplex PCR; TCRdb's version includes in-frame clones alone and lacks a portion of them. The data show a few hundred thousand clones, around 96% seen once. Sequencing input: memory CD8+ T cells sorted from blood. Receptor source: a man aged 25-45 years in good health. Both conserved end residues are trimmed from each CDR3. Fields, in order: D gene, V gene, CDR3 protein. A D gene is named only where the DNA matches it firmly.

- TRBV10-3 AISPEGGSRETQY
TRBD1 TRBV28 ATLQGGFPEAF
TRBD1 TRBV10-1 ASSRDRAFNEQF
- TRBV10-3 AISEGGGNTIY
TRBD1 TRBV30 AWSPGQWPYEQY
- TRBV28 ASTVRRGSNQPQH
- TRBV11-3 ASSLGTGNTIY
- TRBV30 AWSVRNEQF
- TRBV19 ASSILGANPGNQPQH
- TRBV30 AWRRESNYGYT
- TRBV10-3 AISEAGPPQH
- TRBV15 ATSRGGTTTNEKLF
TRBD2 TRBV4-1 ASSQDIQRGTYNEQF
TRBD1 TRBV2 ASRDRGLQETQY
- TRBV5-6 ASSFSLDTEAF
TRBD1 TRBV7-6 ASTSRGPGDNEQF
TRBD1 TRBV5-1 ASSYRDSSTDTQY
TRBD2 TRBV18 ASSPTSGTDTQY
TRBD2 TRBV5-4 ASSYGTSGRNEQF
- TRBV11-2 ASSPLDTQY
TRBD2 TRBV4-2 ASSQQTSGSRDTQY
- TRBV7-9 ASSFVGRRGSYNEQF
TRBD2 TRBV7-9 AGSRTGLAGGKVEQF
- TRBV10-3 AVTGKEGGELF
- TRBV5-1 ASSLGVVGQPQH
- TRBV10-3 AIGTTGELF